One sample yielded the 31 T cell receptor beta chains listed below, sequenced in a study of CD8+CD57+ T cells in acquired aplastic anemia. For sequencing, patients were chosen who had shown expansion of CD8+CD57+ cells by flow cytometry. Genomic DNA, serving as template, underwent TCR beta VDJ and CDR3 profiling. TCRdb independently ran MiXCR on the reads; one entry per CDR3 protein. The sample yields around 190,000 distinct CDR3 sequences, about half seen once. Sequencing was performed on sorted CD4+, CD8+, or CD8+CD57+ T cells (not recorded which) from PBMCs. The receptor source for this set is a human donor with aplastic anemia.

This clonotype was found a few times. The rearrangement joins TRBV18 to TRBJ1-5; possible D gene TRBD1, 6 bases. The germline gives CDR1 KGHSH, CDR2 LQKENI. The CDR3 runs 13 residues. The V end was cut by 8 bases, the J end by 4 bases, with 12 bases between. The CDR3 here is CASRLGGNQPQHF. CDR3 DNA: TGTGCCAGCCGGTTAGGGGGTAATCAGCCCCAGCATTTT. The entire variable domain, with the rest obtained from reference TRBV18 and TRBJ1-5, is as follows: NAGVMQNPRHLVRRRGQEARLRCSPMKGHSHVYWYRQLPEEGLKFMVYLQKENIIDESGMPKERFSAEFPKEGPSILRIQQVVRGDSAAYFCASRLGGNQPQHFGDGTRLSIL.

CDR3 sequence: CATTAGGTGPYEQYF. The CDR3 region has the DNA TGTGCCACCACTGCGGGAGGGACAGGGCCCTACGAGCAGTACTTC. The rearrangement links TRBV19 to TRBJ2-7; either TRBD1 or TRBD2 may fit D (9 bases each). Germline CDR1 and CDR2: LNHDA and SQIVND (reference sequence). Trimming removed 10 bases from V and 2 bases from J, with 21 bases in between. The length of the CDR3 is 15 residues.

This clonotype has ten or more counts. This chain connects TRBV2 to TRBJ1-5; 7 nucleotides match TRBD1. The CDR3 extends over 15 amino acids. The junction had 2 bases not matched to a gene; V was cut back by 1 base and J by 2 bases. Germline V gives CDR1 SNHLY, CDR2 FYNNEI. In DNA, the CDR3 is TGTGCCAGCAGTGAAGAGGGGACAGGCAATCAGCCCCAGCATTTT. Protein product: CASSEEGTGNQPQHF.

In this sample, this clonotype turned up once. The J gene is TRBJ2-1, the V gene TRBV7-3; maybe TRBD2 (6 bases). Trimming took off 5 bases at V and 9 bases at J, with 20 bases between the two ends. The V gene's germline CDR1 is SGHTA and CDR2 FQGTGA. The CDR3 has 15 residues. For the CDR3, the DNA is TGTGCCAGCAGCCCCCCCGGGAGTCTGGCATTTGAGCAGTTCTTC. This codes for CASSPPGSLAFEQFF. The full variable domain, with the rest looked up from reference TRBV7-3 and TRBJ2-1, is GAGVSQTPSNKVTEKGKYVELRCDPISGHTALYWYRQSLGQGPEFLIYFQGTGAADDSGLPNDRFFAVRPEGSVSTLKIQRTERGDSAVYLCASSPPGSLAFEQFFGPGTRLTVL.

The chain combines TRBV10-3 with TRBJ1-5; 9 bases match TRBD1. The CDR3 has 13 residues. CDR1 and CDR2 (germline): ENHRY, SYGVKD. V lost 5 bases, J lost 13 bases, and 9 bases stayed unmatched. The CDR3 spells CAISQGQGGAQHF. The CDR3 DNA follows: TGTGCCATCAGTCAGGGACAGGGCGGGGCTCAGCATTTT.

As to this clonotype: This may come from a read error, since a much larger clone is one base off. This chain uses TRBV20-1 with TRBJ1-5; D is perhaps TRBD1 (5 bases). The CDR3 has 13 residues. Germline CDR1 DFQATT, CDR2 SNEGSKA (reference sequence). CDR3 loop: CSVRRQLEGPQHF. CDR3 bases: TGCAGTGTTAGAAGACAGCTAGAGGGGCCCCAGCATTTT.

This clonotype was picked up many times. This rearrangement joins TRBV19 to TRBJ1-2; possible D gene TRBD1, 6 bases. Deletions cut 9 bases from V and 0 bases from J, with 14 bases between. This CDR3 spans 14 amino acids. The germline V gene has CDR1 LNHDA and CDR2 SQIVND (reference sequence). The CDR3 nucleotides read TGTGCCAGCAACCGGGACACTACTAACTATGGCTACACCTTC. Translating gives CASNRDTTNYGYTF.

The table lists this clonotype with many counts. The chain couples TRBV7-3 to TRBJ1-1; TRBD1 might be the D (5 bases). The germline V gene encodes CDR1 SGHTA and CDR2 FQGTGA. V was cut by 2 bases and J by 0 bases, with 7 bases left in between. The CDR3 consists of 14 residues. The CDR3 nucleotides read TGTGCCAGCAGCTTACAGGGATTGAACACTGAAGCTTTCTTT. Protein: CASSLQGLNTEAFF.

The CDR3 bases are TGTGCCAGTAGTATCGGAAGGATTAATTCACCCCTCCACTTT. This encodes CASSIGRINSPLHF. This chain uses TRBV19 with TRBJ1-6; unclear D gene. Germline CDR1 and CDR2: LNHDA and SQIVND (reference sequence). Trimming shortened V by 3 bases and J by 6 bases, and 9 bases separated the two germline ends. There are 14 residues in the CDR3.

CDR3: CAISESRGGATHEQFF. Here the CDR3 DNA reads TGTGCCATCAGTGAAAGTCGCGGGGGGGCCACCCATGAGCAGTTCTTC. This chain joins TRBV10-3 and TRBJ2-1; TRBD2 agrees at 9 bases. The CDR3 extends over 16 amino acids. V lost 3 bases and J lost 8; bases outside the gene matches: 11. The V gene's germline CDR1 is ENHRY and CDR2 SYGVKD.

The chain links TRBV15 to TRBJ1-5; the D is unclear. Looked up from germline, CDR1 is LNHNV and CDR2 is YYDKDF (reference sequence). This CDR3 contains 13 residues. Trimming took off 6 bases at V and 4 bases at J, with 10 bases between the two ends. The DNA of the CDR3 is TGTGCCACCAGTAACGGGAGGAATCAGCCCCAGCATTTT. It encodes CATSNGRNQPQHF.

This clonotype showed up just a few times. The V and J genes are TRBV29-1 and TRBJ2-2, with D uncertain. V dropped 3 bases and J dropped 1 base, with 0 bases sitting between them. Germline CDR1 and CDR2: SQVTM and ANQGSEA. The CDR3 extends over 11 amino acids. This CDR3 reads CSVENTGELFF. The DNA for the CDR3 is TGCAGCGTTGAGAACACCGGGGAGCTGTTTTTT.

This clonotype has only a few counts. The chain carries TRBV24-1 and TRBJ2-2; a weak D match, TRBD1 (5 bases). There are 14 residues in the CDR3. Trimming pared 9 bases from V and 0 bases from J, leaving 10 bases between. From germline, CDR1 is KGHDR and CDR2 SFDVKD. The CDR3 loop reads CATLDSSNTGELFF. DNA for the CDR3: TGTGCCACCCTTGACAGCTCGAACACCGGGGAGCTGTTTTTT.

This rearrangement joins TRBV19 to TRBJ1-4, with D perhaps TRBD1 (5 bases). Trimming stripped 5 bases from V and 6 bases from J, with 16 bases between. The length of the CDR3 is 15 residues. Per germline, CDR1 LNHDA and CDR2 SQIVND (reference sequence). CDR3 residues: CASSPSTDSHEKLFF. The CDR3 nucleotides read TGTGCCAGTAGTCCCTCGACAGACTCCCATGAAAAACTGTTTTTT. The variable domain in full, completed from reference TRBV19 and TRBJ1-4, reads DGGITQSPKYLFRKEGQNVTLSCEQNLNHDAMYWYRQDPGQGLRLIYYSQIVNDFQKGDIAEGYSVSREKKESFPLTVTSAQKNPTAFYLCASSPSTDSHEKLFFGSGTQLSVL.

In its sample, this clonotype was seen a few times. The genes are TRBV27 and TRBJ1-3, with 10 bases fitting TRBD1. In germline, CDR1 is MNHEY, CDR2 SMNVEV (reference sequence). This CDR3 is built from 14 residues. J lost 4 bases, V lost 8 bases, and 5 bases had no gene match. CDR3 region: CASGRQGAGNTIYF. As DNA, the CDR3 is TGTGCCAGCGGGAGACAGGGGGCCGGAAACACCATATATTTT.

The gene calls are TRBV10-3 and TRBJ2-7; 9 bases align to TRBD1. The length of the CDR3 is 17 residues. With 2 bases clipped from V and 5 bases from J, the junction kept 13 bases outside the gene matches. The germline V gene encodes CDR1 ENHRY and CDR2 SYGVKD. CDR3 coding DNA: TGTGCCATCAGTGAGCCTTCCCGGGACAGGGTCAACAACGAGCAGTACTTC. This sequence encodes CAISEPSRDRVNNEQYF.

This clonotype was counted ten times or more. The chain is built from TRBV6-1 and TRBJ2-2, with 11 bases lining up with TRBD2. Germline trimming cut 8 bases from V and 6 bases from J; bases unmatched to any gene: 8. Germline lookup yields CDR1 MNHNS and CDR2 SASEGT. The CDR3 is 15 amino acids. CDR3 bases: TGTGCCAGCCGTAGCGGGGGGGCAGGGTCCGGGGAGCTGTTTTTT. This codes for CASRSGGAGSGELFF.

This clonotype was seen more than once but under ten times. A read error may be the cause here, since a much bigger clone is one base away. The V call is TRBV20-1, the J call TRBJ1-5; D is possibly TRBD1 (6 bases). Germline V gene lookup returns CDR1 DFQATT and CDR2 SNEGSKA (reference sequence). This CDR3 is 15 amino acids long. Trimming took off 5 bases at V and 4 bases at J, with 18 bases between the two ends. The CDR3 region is CSALGEGGRNQPQHF. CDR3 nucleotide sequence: TGCAGTGCTCTCGGGGAGGGGGGACGGAATCAGCCCCAGCATTTT.

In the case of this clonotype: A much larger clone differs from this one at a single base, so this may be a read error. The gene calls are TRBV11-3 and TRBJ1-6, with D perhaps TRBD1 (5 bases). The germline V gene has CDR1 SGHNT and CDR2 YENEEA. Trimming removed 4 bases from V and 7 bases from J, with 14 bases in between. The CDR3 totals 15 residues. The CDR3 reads CASSSNGDRNSPLHF. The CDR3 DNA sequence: TGTGCCAGCAGCTCGAACGGGGACCGGAATTCACCCCTCCACTTT.

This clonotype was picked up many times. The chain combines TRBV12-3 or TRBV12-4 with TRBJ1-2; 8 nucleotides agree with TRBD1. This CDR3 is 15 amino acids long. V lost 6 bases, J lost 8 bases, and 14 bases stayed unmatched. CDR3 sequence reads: CASSPHGTGAGGYTF. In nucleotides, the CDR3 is TGTGCCAGCAGCCCCCATGGGACAGGTGCCGGAGGCTACACCTTC.

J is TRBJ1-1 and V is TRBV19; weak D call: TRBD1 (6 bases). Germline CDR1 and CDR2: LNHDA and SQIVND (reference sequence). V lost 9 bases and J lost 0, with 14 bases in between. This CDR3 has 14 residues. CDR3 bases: TGTGCCAGCACGCAGGGGCGGATGAACACTGAAGCTTTCTTT. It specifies CASTQGRMNTEAFF.

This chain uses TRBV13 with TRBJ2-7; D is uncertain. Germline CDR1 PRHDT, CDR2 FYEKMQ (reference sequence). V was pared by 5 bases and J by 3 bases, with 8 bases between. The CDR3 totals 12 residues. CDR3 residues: CASSQWGYEQYF. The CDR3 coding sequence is TGTGCCAGCAGCCAATGGGGCTACGAGCAGTACTTC.

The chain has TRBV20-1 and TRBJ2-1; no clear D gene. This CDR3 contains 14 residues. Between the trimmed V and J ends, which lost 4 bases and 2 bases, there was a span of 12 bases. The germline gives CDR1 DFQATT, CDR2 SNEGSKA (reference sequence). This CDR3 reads CSATISDPYNEQFF. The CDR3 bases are TGCAGTGCTACAATCAGTGATCCCTACAATGAGCAGTTCTTC.

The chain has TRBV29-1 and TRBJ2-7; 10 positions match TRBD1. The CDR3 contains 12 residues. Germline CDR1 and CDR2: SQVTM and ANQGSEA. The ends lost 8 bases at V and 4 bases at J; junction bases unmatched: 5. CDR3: CSSGTGVYEQYF. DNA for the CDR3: TGCAGCTCGGGGACAGGGGTATACGAGCAGTACTTC.

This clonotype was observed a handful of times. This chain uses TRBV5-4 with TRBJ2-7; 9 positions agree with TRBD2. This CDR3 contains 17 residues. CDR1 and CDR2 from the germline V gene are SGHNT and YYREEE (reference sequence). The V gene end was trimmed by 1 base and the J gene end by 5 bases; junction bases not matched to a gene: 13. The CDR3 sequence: CASSLTVGAGGRNEQYF. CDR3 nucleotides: TGTGCCAGCAGCTTGACGGTAGGGGCGGGGGGGAGAAACGAGCAGTACTTC.

In nucleotides, the CDR3 is TGCAGTGCAAAGGACAGGACCCCCAATCAGCCCCAGCATTTT. Translated: CSAKDRTPNQPQHF. The rearrangement uses TRBV20-1 and TRBJ1-5; 7 bases are a match to TRBD1. V shed 6 bases, J shed 3 bases, and the junction held 8 bases outside the gene matches. CDR1 is DFQATT and CDR2 is SNEGSKA in the germline V gene (reference sequence). The CDR3 runs 14 residues.

Written as DNA, the CDR3 is TGTGCCACCAGCAGATCCCTTGGGGCAGACTATGGCTACACCTTC. Its translation: CATSRSLGADYGYTF. This rearrangement joins TRBV15 to TRBJ1-2; maybe TRBD1 (5 bases). V was cut by 2 bases and J by 3 bases, with 13 bases left in between. Germline CDR1 and CDR2: LNHNV and YYDKDF (reference sequence). The CDR3 runs 15 residues.

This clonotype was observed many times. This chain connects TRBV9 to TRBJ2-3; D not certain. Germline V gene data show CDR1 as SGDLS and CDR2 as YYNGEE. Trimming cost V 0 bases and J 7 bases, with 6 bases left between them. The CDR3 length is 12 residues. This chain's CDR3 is CASSVGGNTQYF. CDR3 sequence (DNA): TGTGCCAGCAGCGTAGGGGGTAATACGCAGTATTTT.

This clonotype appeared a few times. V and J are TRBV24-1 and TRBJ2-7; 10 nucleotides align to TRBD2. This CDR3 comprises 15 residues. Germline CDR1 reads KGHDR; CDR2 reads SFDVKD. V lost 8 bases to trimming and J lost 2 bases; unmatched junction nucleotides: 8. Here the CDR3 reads CATNFLAGETYEQYF. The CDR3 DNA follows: TGTGCCACCAACTTCCTAGCGGGAGAGACCTACGAGCAGTACTTC.

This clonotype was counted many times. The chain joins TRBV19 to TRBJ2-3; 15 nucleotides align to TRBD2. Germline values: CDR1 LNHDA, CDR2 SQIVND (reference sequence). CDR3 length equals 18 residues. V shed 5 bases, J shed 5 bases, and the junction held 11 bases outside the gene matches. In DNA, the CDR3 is TGTGCCAGTAGTGGAGGACTAGCGGGGGGGCCTGGGATAGATACGCAGTATTTT. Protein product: CASSGGLAGGPGIDTQYF. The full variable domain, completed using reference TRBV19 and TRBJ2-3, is DGGITQSPKYLFRKEGQNVTLSCEQNLNHDAMYWYRQDPGQGLRLIYYSQIVNDFQKGDIAEGYSVSREKKESFPLTVTSAQKNPTAFYLCASSGGLAGGPGIDTQYFGPGTRLTVL.

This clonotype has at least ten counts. CDR3 DNA: TGCGCCAGCAGCTCGCGGGGGGGCAGCACAGATACGCAGTATTTT. Its translation: CASSSRGGSTDTQYF. V and J are TRBV5-1 and TRBJ2-3; 9 bases align to TRBD2. The junction had 2 bases not matched to a gene; V was cut back by 3 bases and J by 0 bases. There are 15 residues in the CDR3. Germline V gene lookup returns CDR1 SGHRS and CDR2 YFSETQ.